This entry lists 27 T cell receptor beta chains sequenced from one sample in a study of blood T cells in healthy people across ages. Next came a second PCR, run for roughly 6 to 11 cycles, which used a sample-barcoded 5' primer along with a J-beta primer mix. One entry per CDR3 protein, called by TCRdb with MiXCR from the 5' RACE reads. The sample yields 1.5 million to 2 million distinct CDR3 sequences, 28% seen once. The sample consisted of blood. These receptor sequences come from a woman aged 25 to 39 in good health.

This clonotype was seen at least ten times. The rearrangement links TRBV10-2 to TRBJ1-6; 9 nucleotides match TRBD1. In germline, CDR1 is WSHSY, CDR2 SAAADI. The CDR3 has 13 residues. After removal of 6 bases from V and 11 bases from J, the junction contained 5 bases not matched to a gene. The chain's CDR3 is CASRGQGEAPLHF. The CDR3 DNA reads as TGCGCCAGCAGGGGACAGGGAGAGGCACCCCTCCACTTT.

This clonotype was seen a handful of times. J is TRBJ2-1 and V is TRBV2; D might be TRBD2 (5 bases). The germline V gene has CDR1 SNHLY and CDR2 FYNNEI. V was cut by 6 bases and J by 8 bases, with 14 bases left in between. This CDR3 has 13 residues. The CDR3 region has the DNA TGTGCCAGCAGCGCAATACTAGGTTATGAGCAGTTCTTC. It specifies CASSAILGYEQFF.

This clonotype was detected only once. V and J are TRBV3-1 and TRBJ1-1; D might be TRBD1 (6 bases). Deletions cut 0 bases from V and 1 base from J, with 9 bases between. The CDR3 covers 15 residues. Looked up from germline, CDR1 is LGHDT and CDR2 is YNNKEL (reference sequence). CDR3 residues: CASSQEKGGNTEAFF. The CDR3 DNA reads TGTGCCAGCAGCCAAGAGAAAGGGGGGAACACTGAAGCTTTCTTT.

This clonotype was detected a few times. The CDR3, as DNA: TGTGCCAGCCAGGCTGGGGGGGCTGCCTACAATGAGCAGTTCTTC. It encodes CASQAGGAAYNEQFF. V gene TRBV12-3 or TRBV12-4 combines with J gene TRBJ2-1; the D gene is possibly TRBD2 (7 bases). Trimming took off 8 bases at V and 2 bases at J, with 16 bases between the two ends. This CDR3 region has 15 residues.

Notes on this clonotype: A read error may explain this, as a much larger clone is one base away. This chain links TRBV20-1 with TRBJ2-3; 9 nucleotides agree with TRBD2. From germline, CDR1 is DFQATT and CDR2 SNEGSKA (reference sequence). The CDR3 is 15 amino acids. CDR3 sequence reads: CSARNRGTSKDTQYF. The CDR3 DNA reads TGCAGTGCTAGAAATCGCGGGACTAGCAAAGATACGCAGTATTTT.

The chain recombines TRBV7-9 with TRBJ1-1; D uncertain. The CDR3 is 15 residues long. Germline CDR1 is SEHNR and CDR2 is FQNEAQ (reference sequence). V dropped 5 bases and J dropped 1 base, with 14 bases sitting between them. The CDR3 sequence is CASSPPWSGNTEAFF. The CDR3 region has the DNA TGTGCCAGCAGCCCCCCATGGTCGGGGAACACTGAAGCTTTCTTT. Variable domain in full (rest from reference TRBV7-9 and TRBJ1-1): DTGVSQNPRHKITKRGQNVTFRCDPISEHNRLYWYRQTLGQGPEFLTYFQNEAQLEKSRLLSDRFSAERPKGSFSTLEIQRTEQGDSAMYLCASSPPWSGNTEAFFGQGTRLTVV.

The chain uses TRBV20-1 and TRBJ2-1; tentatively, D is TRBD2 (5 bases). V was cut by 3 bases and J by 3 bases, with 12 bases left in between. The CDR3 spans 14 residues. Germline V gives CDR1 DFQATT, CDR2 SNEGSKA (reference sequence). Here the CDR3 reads CSARALDFYNEQFF. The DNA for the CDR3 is TGCAGTGCTAGGGCCTTGGACTTCTACAATGAGCAGTTCTTC.

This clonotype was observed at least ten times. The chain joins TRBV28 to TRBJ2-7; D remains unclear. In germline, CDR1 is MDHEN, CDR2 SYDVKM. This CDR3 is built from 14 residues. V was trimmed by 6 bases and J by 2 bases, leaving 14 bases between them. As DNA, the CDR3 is TGTGCCAGCAGCTCCATGACGGTACCCTACGAGCAGTACTTC. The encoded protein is CASSSMTVPYEQYF.

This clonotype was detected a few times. For the CDR3, the DNA is TGTGCCACCAGCACCGGGACAGGGGGCCGGAGTCAGCCCCAGCATTTT. This codes for CATSTGTGGRSQPQHF. This sequence joins TRBV15 and TRBJ1-5; the match to TRBD1 covers 12 bases. The trim removed 4 bases at V and 6 bases at J, leaving 7 bases unmatched. The V gene's germline CDR1 is LNHNV and CDR2 YYDKDF (reference sequence). This CDR3 region has 16 residues.

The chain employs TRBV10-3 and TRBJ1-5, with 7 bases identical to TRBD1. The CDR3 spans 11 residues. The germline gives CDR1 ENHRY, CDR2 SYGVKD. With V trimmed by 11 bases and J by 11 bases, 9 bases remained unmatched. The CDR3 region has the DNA TGTGCCTCCAGGGGGGTCGGGGCCCAGCATTTT. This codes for CASRGVGAQHF.

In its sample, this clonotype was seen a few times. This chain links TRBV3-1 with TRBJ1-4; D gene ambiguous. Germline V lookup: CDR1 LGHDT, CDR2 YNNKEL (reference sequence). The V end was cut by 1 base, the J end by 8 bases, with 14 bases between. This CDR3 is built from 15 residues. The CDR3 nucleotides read TGTGCCAGCAGCCAAGGTTTCCTCAAGAGGGAAAAACTGTTTTTT. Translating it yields CASSQGFLKREKLFF.

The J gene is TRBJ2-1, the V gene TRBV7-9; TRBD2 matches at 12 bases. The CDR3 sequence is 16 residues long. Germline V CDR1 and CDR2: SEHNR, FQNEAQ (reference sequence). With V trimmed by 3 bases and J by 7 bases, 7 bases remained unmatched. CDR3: CASSFVLAGGRNEQFF. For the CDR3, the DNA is TGTGCCAGCAGCTTCGTACTAGCGGGAGGTCGTAATGAGCAGTTCTTC. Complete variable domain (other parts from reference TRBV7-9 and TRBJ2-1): DTGVSQNPRHKITKRGQNVTFRCDPISEHNRLYWYRQTLGQGPEFLTYFQNEAQLEKSRLLSDRFSAERPKGSFSTLEIQRTEQGDSAMYLCASSFVLAGGRNEQFFGPGTRLTVL.

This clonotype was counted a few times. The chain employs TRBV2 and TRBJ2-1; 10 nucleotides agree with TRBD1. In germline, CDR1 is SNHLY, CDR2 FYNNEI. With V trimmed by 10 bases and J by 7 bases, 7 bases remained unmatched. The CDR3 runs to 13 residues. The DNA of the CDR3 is TGTGCCACCCGGGACAGGGGCGTAAATGAGCAGTTCTTC. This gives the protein CATRDRGVNEQFF.

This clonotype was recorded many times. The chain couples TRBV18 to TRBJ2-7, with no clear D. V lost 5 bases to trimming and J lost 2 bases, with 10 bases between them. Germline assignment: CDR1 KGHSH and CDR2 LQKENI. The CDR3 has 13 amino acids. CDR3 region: CASSITSTYEQYF. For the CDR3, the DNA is TGTGCCAGCTCAATAACTTCAACCTACGAGCAGTACTTC.

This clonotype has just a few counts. The CDR3 here is CSARKDYRSYEQYF. The CDR3 bases are TGCAGTGCCCGAAAGGACTATCGATCCTACGAGCAGTACTTC. This chain uses TRBV20-1 with TRBJ2-7; weak D call: TRBD2 (6 bases). V was shortened by 6 bases and J by 1 base, with 16 bases between the two germline ends. The CDR3 covers 14 residues. CDR1 is DFQATT and CDR2 is SNEGSKA in the germline V gene (reference sequence).

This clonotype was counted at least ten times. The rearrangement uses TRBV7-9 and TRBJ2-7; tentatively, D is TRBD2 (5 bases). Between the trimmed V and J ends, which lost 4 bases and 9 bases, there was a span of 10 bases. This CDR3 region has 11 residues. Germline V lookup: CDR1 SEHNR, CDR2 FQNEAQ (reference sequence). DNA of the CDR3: TGTGCCAGCAGCTCCCACCGGGGGCAGTACTTC. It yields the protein CASSSHRGQYF.

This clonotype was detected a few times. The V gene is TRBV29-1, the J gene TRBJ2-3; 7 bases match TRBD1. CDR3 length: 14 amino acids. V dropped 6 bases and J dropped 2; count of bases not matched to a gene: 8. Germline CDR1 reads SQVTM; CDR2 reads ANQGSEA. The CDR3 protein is CSVSTTGTTDTQYF. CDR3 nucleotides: TGCAGCGTGAGCACGACAGGGACCACAGATACGCAGTATTTT.

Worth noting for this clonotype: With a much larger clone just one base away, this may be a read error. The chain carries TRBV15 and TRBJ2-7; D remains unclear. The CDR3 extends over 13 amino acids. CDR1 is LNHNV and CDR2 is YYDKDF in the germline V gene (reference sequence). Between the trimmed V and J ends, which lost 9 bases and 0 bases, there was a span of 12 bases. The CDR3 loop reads CATGRWDSYEQYF. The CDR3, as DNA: TGTGCCACGGGAAGGTGGGACTCCTACGAGCAGTACTTC.

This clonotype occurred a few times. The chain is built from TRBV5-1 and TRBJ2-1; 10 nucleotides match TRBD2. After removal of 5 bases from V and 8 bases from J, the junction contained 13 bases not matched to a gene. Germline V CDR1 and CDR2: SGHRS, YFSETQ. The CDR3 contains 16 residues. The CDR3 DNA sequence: TGCGCCAGCAGACCCAGCGGGGGGGCCAGTTTTGATGAGCAGTTCTTC. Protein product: CASRPSGGASFDEQFF.

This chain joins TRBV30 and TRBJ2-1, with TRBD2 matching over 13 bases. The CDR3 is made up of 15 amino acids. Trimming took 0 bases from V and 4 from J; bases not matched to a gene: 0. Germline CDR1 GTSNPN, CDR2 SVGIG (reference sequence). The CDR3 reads CAWSVLAGGYNEQFF. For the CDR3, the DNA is TGTGCCTGGAGTGTACTAGCGGGGGGGTACAATGAGCAGTTCTTC.

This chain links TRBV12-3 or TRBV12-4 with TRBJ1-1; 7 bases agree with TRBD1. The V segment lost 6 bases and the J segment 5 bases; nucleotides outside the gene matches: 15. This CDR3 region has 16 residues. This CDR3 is CASRDHRDSGGTEAFF. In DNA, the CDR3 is TGTGCCAGCAGAGATCACCGGGACAGTGGGGGAACTGAAGCTTTCTTT.

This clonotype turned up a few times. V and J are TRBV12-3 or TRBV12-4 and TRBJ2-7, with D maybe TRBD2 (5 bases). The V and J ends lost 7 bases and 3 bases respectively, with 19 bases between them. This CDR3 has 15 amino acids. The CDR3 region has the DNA TGTGCCAGCATGAGGACTGGCCCTGGGGTCTACGAGCAGTACTTC. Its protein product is CASMRTGPGVYEQYF.

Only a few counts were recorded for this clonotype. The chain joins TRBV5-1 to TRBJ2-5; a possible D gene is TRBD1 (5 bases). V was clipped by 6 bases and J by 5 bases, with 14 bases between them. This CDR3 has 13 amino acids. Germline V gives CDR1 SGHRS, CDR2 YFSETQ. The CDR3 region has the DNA TGCGCCAGCAAATCGACAGTTGCGGAGACCCAGTACTTC. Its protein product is CASKSTVAETQYF.

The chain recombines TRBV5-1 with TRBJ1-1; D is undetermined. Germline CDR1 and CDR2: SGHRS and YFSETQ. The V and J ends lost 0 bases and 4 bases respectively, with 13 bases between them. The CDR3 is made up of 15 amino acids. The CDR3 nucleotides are TGCGCCAGCAGCTTGGAAGTCGTATCCCCCACTGAAGCTTTCTTT. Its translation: CASSLEVVSPTEAFF.

In DNA form, the CDR3 reads TGCAGCGTTTACGGACAGGCTATGAACACTGAAGCTTTCTTT. Its translation is CSVYGQAMNTEAFF. This chain connects TRBV29-1 to TRBJ1-1; 7 bases align to TRBD1. V was clipped by 5 bases and J by 0 bases; unmatched bases: 6. The V gene's germline CDR1 is SQVTM and CDR2 ANQGSEA. The CDR3 runs to 14 residues.

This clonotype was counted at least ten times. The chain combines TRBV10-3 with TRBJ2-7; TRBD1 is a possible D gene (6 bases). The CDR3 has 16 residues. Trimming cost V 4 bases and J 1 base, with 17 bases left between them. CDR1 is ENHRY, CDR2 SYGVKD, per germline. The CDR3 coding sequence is TGTGCCATCAGTGCGGGTTGGACAGAAGGGTCCTACGAGCAGTACTTC. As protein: CAISAGWTEGSYEQYF.

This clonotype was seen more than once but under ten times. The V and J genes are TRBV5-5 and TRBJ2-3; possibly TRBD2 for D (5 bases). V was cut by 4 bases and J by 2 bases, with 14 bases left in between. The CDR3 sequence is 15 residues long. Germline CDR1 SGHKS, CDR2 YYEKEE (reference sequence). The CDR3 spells CASSPGLDSTDTQYF. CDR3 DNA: TGTGCCAGCAGCCCTGGACTCGACTCCACAGATACGCAGTATTTT.